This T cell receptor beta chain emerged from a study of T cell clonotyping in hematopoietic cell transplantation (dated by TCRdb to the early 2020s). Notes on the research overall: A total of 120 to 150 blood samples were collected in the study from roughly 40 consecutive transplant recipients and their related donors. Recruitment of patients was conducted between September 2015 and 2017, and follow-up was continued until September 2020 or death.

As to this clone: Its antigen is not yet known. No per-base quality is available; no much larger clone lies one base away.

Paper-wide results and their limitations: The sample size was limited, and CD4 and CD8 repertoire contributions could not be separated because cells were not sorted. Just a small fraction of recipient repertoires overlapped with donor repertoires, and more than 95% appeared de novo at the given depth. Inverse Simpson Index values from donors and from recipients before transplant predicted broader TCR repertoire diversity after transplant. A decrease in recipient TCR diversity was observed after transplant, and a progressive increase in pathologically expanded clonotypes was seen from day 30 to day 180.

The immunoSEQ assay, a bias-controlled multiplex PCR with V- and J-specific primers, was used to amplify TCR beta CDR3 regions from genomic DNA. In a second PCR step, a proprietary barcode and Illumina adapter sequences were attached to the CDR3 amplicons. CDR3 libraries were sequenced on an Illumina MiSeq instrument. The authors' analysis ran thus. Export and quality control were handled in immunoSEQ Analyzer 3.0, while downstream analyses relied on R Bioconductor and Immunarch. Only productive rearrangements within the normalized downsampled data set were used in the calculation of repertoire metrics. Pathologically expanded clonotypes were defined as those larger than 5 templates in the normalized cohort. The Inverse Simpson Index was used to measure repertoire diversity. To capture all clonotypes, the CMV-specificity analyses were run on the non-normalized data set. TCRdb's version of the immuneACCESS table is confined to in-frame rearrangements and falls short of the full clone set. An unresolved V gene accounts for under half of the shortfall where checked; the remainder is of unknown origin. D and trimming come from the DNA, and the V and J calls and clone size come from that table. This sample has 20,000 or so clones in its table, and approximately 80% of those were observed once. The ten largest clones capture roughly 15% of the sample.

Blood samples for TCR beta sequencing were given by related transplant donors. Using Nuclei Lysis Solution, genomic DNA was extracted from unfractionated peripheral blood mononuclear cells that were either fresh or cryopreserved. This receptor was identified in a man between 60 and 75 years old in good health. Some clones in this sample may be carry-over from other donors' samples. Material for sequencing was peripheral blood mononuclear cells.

CDR3 sequence: CASSRQGALNTEAFF. The DNA sequence is TGTGCCAGCAGCCGACAGGGGGCGTTGAACACTGAAGCTTTCTTT. The chain uses TRBV7-9 and TRBJ1-1; 10 junctional bases match TRBD1. From the cysteine through the phenylalanine, the CDR3 covers 15 amino acids. Only the CDR3 DNA stays, 45 bases, in frame from base 1. V and J are trimmed by 5 bases and 0 bases, and the gene matches miss 3 bases of the junction. Reading the germline V gene (reference sequence) gives CDR1 SEHNR and CDR2 FQNEAQ.